This T cell receptor beta chain was identified during a study of T cell responses to AZD1222 COVID-19 vaccine. The CDR3 is made up of 14 amino acids. The germline V gene has CDR1 MNHEY and CDR2 SMNVEV (reference sequence). The trim removed 2 bases at V and 4 bases at J, leaving 2 bases unmatched. Sequencing was performed with immunoSEQ multiplex PCR; in TCRdb, only in-frame clones are kept and a portion is missing. Among around 87,000 clones, approximately 91% were seen once, and the ten largest hold about 20%. The origin of this receptor is an adult in good health. V and J are TRBV27 and TRBJ1-1, with 9 bases fitting TRBD1. The input for sequencing was peripheral blood, taken on day 0 of AZD1222 vaccination. The DNA for the CDR3 is TGTGCCAGCAGTTTAGGGACAGGGAGCACTGAAGCTTTCTTT. The encoded protein is CASSLGTGSTEAFF.